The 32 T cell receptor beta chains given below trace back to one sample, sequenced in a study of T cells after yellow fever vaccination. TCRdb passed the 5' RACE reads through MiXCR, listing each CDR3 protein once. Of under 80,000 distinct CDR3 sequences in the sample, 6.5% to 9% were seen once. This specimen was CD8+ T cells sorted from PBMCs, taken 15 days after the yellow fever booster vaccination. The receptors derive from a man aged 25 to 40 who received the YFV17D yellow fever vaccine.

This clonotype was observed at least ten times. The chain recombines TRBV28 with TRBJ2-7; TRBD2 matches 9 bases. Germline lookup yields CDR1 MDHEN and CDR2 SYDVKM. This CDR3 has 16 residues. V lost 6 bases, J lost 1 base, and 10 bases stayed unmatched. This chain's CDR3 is CASSSPAREGSYEQYF. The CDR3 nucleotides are TGTGCCAGCAGCTCCCCTGCGCGGGAGGGTTCCTACGAGCAGTACTTC.

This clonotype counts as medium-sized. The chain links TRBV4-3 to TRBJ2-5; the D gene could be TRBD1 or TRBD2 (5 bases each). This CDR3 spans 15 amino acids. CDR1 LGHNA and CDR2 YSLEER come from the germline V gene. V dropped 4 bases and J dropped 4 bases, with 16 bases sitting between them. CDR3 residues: CASSRSPGTSETQYF. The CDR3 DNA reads TGCGCCAGCAGCCGCAGCCCCGGGACCTCAGAGACCCAGTACTTC.

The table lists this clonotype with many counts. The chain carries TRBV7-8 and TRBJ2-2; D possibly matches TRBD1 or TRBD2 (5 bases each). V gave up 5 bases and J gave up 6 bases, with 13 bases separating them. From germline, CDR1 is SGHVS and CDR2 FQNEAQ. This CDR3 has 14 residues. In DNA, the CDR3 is TGTGCCAGCAGCCGAGGGGTGTACCCCGGGGAGCTGTTTTTT. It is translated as CASSRGVYPGELFF.

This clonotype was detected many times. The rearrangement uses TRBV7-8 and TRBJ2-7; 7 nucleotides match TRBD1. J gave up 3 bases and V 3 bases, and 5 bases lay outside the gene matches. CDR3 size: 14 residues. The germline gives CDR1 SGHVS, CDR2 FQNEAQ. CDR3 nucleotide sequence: TGTGCCAGCAGCTTCCAGGGGGTTTTCTACGAGCAGTACTTC. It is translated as CASSFQGVFYEQYF.

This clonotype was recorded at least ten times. CDR3 nucleotides: TGTGCCAGCAGTTCCCGGGGACTTTTCAATGAGCAGTTCTTC. Amino acid sequence: CASSSRGLFNEQFF. V usage is TRBV6-5 and J usage is TRBJ2-1, with D possibly being TRBD2 (6 bases). CDR3 length: 14 residues. The germline V and J ends were trimmed by 4 bases and 6 bases, with 13 bases remaining between them. CDR1 and CDR2 (germline): MNHEY, SVGAGI.

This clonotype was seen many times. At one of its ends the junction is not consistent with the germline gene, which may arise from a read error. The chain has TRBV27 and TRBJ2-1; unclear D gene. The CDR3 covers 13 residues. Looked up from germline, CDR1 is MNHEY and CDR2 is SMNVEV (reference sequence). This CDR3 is CASSPYSDNEQFF. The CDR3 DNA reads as TGTGCCAGCAGTCCCTACTCCGACAATGAGCAGTTCTTC.

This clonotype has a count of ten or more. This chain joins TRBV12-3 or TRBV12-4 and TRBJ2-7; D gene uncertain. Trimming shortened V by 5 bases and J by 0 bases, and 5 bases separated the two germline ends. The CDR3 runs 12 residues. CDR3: CASSPNSYEQYF. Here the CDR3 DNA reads TGTGCCAGCAGTCCGAACTCCTACGAGCAGTACTTC.

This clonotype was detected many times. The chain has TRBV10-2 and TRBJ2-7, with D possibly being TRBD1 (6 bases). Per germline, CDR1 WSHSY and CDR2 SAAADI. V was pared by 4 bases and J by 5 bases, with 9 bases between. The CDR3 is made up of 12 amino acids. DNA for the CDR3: TGCGCCAGCAGTGCTTCAGGGGACGAGCAGTACTTC. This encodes CASSASGDEQYF.

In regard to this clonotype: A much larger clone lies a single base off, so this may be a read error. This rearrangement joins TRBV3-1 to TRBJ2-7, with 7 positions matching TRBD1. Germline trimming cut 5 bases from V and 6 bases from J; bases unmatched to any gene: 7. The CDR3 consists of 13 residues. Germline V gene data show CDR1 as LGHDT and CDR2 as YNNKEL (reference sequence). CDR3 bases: TGTGCCAGCAGCTACCAACAGGGGTTCGAGCAGTACTTC. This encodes CASSYQQGFEQYF.

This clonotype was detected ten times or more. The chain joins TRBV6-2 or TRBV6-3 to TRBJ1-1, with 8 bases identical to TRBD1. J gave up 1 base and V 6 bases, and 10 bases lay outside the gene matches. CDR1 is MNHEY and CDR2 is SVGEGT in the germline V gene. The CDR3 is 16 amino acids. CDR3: CASSINPGTGNTEAFF. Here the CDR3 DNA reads TGTGCCAGCAGCATAAACCCCGGGACAGGGAACACTGAAGCTTTCTTT.

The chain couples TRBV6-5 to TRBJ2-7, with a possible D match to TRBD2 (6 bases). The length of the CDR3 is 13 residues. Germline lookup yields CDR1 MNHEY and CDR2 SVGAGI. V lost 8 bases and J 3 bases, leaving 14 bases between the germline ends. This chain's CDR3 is CASSAGQSYEQYF. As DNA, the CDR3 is TGTGCCAGCTCCGCGGGGCAGAGCTACGAGCAGTACTTC.

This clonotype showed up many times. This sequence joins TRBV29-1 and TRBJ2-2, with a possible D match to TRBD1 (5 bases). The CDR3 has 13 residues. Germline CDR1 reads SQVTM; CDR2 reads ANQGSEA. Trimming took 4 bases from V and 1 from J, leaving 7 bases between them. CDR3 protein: CSVAGQNTGELFF. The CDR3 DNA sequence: TGCAGCGTTGCTGGACAGAACACCGGGGAGCTGTTTTTT.

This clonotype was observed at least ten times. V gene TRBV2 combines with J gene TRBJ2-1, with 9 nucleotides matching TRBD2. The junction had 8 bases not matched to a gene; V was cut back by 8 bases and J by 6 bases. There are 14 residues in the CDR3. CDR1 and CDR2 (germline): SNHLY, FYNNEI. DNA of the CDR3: TGTGCCAGCCGTAGCGGGAGTTCTGGCAATGAGCAGTTCTTC. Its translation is CASRSGSSGNEQFF.

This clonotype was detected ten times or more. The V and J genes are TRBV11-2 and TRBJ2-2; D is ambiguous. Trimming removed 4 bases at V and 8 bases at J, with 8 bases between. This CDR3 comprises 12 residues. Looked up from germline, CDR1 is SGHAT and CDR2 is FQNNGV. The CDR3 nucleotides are TGTGCCAGCAGCTCCGACGGAGGGGAGCTGTTTTTT. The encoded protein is CASSSDGGELFF.

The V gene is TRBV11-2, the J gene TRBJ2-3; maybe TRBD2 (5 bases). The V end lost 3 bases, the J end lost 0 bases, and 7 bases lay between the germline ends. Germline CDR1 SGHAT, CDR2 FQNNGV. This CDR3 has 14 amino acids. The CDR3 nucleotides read TGTGCCAGCAGCTTTGGCGGGAGCACAGATACGCAGTATTTT. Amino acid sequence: CASSFGGSTDTQYF.

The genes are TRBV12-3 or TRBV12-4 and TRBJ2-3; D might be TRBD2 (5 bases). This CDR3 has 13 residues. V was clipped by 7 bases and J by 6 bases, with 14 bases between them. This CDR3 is CASKAGWVDTQYF. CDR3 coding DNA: TGTGCCAGCAAGGCGGGTTGGGTGGATACGCAGTATTTT.

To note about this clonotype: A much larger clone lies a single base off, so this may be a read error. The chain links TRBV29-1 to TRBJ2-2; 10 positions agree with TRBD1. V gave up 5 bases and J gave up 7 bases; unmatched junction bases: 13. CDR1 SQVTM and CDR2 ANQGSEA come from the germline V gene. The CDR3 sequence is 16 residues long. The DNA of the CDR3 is TGCAGCGTTCTCCCAGGGACAGGGGTTGGCATCGGGGAGCTGTTTTTT. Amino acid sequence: CSVLPGTGVGIGELFF.

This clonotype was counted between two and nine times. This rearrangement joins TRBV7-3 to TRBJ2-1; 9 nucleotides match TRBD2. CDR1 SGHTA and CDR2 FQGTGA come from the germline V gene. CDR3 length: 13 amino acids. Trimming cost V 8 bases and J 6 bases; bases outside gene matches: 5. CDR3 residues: CASATSGFNEQFF. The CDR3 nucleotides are TGTGCCAGCGCGACTAGCGGTTTCAATGAGCAGTTCTTC.

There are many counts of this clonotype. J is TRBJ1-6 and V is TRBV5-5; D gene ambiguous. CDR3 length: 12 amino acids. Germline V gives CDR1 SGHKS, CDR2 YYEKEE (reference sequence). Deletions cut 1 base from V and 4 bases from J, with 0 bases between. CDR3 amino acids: CASSLYNSPLHF. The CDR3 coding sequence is TGTGCCAGCAGCTTGTATAATTCACCCCTCCACTTT.

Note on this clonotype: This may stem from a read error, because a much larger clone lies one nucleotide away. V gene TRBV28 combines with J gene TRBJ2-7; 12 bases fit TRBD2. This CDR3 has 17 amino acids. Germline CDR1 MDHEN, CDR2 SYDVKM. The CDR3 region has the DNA TGTACCAGCAGCACACGTACTAGCGGGAGGAGGCCCTACGAGCAGTACTTC. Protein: CTSSTRTSGRRPYEQYF.

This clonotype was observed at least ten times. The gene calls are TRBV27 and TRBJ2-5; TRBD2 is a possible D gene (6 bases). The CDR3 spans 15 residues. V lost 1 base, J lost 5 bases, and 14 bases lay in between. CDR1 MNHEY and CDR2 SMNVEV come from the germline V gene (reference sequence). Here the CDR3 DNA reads TGTGCCAGCAGTTTATTCCCGGGAGCGATGGAGACCCAGTACTTC. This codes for CASSLFPGAMETQYF.

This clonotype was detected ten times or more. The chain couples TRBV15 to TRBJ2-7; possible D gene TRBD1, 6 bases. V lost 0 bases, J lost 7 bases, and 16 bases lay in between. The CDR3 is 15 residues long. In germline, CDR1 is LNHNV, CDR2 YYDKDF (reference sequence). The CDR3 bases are TGTGCCACCAGCAGAGACCGGGACACCCCTGTTGAGCAGTACTTC. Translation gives CATSRDRDTPVEQYF.

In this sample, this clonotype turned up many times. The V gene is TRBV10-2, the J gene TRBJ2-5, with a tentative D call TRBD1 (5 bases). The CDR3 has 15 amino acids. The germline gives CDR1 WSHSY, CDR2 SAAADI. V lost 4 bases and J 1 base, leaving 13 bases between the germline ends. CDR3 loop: CASSVGRAVQETQYF. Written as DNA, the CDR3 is TGCGCCAGCAGTGTTGGCAGGGCTGTCCAAGAGACCCAGTACTTC.

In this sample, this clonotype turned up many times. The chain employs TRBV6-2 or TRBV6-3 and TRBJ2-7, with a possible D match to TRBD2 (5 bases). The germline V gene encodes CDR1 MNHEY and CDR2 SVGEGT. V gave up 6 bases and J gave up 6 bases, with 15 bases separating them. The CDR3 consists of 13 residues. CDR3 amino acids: CASRRAHGSEQYF. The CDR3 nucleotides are TGTGCCAGCAGGAGGGCGCACGGTAGCGAGCAGTACTTC.

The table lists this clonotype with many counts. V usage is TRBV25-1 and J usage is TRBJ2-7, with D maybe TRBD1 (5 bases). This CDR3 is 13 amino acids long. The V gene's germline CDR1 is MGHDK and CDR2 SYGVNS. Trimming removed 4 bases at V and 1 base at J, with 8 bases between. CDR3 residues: CASSADSSYEQYF. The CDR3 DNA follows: TGTGCCAGCAGTGCCGACAGTTCCTACGAGCAGTACTTC.

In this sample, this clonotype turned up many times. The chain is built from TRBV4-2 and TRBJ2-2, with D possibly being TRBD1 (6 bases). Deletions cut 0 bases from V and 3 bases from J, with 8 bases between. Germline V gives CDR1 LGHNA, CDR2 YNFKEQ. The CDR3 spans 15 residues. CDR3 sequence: CASSQEQGDTGELFF. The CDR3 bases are TGTGCCAGCAGCCAAGAACAGGGAGACACCGGGGAGCTGTTTTTT.

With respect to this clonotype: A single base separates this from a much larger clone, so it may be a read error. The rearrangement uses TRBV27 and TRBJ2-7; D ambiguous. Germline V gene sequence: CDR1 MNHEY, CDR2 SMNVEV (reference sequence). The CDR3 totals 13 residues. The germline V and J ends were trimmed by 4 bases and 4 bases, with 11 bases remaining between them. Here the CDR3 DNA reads TGTGCCAGCAGTTGCCGCGCGGCTTACGAGCAGTACTTC. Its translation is CASSCRAAYEQYF.

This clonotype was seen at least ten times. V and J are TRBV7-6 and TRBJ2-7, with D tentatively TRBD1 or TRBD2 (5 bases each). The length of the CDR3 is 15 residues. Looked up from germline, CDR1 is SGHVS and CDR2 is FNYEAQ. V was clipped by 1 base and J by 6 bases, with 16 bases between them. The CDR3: CASSLGGSGGSEQYF. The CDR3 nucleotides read TGTGCCAGCAGCTTAGGGGGGTCAGGAGGCTCCGAGCAGTACTTC.

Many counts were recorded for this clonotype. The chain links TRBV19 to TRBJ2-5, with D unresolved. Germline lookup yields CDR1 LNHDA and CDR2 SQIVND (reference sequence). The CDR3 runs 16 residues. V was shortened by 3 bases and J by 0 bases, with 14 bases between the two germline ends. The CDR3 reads CASSMRELGYQETQYF. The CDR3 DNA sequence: TGTGCCAGTAGTATGCGTGAGTTGGGGTACCAAGAGACCCAGTACTTC.

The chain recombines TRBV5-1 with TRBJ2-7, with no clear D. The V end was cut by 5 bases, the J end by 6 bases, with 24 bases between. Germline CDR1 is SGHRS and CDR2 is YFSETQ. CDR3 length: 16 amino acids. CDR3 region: CASSGDPGLSSREQYF. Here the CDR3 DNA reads TGCGCCAGCAGTGGAGATCCGGGCCTTTCCTCCCGCGAGCAGTACTTC.

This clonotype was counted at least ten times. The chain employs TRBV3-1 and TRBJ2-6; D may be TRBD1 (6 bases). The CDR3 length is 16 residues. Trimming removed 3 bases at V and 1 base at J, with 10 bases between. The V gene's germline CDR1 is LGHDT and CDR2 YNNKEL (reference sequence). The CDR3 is CASSQTGYSGANVLTF. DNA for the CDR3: TGTGCCAGCAGCCAGACAGGTTATTCTGGGGCCAACGTCCTGACTTTC.

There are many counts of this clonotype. Here the CDR3 reads CATSFLQGVGYEQYF. CDR3 coding DNA: TGTGCCACCAGCTTCCTACAGGGGGTAGGGTACGAGCAGTACTTC. The V and J genes are TRBV24-1 and TRBJ2-7; 8 bases map to TRBD1. Germline CDR1 is KGHDR and CDR2 is SFDVKD. V lost 7 bases and J lost 4; bases outside the gene matches: 11. The CDR3 length is 15 residues.